What follows are 22 T cell receptor beta chains derived from one specimen sequenced in a study of blood T cell repertoires in COVID-19. Measured with immunoSEQ multiplex PCR; TCRdb has only the in-frame clones, and not every one. The sample includes roughly 430,000 clones, around nine tenths of them seen just once. Material for sequencing was PBMCs or T cells enriched from blood (not recorded which). These receptors were collected from a woman aged 18-35 years who had been exposed to COVID-19.

The table lists this clone with a few counts. This sequence joins TRBV28 and TRBJ1-1, with a weak D call TRBD1 (6 bases). CDR1 and CDR2 (germline): MDHEN, SYDVKM. V was trimmed by 6 bases and J by 8 bases, leaving 13 bases between them. This CDR3 spans 12 amino acids. The CDR3 nucleotides are TGTGCCAGCAGCCTATTCGGACAGGAAGCTTTCTTT. Its translation: CASSLFGQEAFF.

V usage is TRBV29-1 and J usage is TRBJ1-2, with 8 bases matching TRBD1. Unmatched junction bases numbered 11, after V lost 6 bases and J lost 8 bases. The CDR3 is 13 residues long. The germline gives CDR1 SQVTM, CDR2 ANQGSEA. The CDR3 DNA sequence: TGCAGCGTGCCACGGACAGGGATAAACGGCTACACCTTC. This sequence encodes CSVPRTGINGYTF.

This rearrangement joins TRBV19 to TRBJ2-6; 13 bases map to TRBD2. The length of the CDR3 is 17 residues. Germline-derived CDR1 and CDR2 are LNHDA and SQIVND (reference sequence). The V gene end was trimmed by 7 bases and the J gene end by 1 base; junction bases not matched to a gene: 4. CDR3 residues: CASTPLAGGSGANVLTF. The CDR3 DNA reads TGTGCCAGTACCCCACTAGCGGGGGGGTCTGGGGCCAACGTCCTGACTTTC.

The rearrangement uses TRBV18 and TRBJ1-5; TRBD1 is a possible D gene (5 bases). V shed 5 bases and J shed 3 bases, with 14 bases lying between them. CDR3 size: 15 residues. Germline V gene sequence: CDR1 KGHSH, CDR2 LQKENI. CDR3 sequence reads: CASSEKGQYNQPQHF. The DNA for the CDR3 is TGTGCCAGCTCAGAAAAGGGGCAGTACAATCAGCCCCAGCATTTT.

This chain links TRBV10-1 with TRBJ2-1; D uncertain. Germline V gene sequence: CDR1 WNHNN, CDR2 SYGVQD (reference sequence). With 6 bases removed from V and 5 bases from J, the gap between germline ends came to 14 bases. The CDR3 runs 14 residues. CDR3 sequence reads: CASRTPNYNNEQFF. CDR3 in DNA: TGCGCCAGCAGGACCCCAAACTATAACAATGAGCAGTTCTTC.

The genes are TRBV3-1 (or the pseudogene TRBV3-2) and TRBJ2-5, with 8 nucleotides matching TRBD2. CDR1 is LGHDT and CDR2 is YNNKEL in the germline V gene (reference sequence). The CDR3 sequence is 17 residues long. The J segment lost 4 bases and the V segment lost 0 bases, leaving 10 bases of the junction unmatched. The CDR3 region is CASSQDEAGGVRETQYF. In nucleotides, the CDR3 is TGTGCCAGCAGCCAAGACGAGGCGGGGGGCGTACGAGAGACCCAGTACTTC.

The rearrangement links TRBV5-8 to TRBJ2-5, with 7 bases identical to TRBD1. This CDR3 has 17 residues. Losses at the gene ends were 0 bases for V and 4 bases for J; bases not matched to a gene: 12. Germline CDR1 and CDR2: SGHTS and YDEGEE. The CDR3 here is CASSLGLGDRVRETQYF. The CDR3 DNA is TGTGCCAGCAGCTTGGGCCTGGGGGACAGAGTACGAGAGACCCAGTACTTC.

The chain recombines TRBV18 with TRBJ1-3; D may be TRBD1 (5 bases). The length of the CDR3 is 19 residues. The germline gives CDR1 KGHSH, CDR2 LQKENI. The V gene lost 6 bases and the J gene lost 2 bases, with 26 bases spanning the gap. In DNA form, the CDR3 reads TGTGCCAGCTCCATACAATCCTCGGGGGTTTCTACAGCTGGAAACACCATATATTTT. This translates into CASSIQSSGVSTAGNTIYF. The full variable domain, with the rest looked up from reference TRBV18 and TRBJ1-3, is NAGVMQNPRHLVRRRGQEARLRCSPMKGHSHVYWYRQLPEEGLKFMVYLQKENIIDESGMPKERFSAEFPKEGPSILRIQQVVRGDSAAYFCASSIQSSGVSTAGNTIYFGEGSWLTVV.

This chain joins TRBV27 and TRBJ2-1; tentative D call: TRBD2 (5 bases). Germline assignment: CDR1 MNHEY and CDR2 SMNVEV (reference sequence). The CDR3 is 15 residues long. V was pared by 2 bases and J by 10 bases, with 18 bases between. The CDR3 is CASSLPLLGLREQFF. In DNA form, the CDR3 reads TGTGCCAGCAGTTTACCCCTACTAGGTCTCCGGGAGCAGTTCTTC.

V is TRBV11-2 and J is TRBJ2-1; TRBD2 matches 10 bases. The germline CDR1 and CDR2 sequences are SGHAT and FQNNGV. V gave up 6 bases and J gave up 6 bases; unmatched junction bases: 8. The CDR3 runs to 15 residues. CDR3 DNA sequence: TGTGCCAGCAGGGAAAGCGGGGGGGCCGGCAATGAGCAGTTCTTC. Its protein is CASRESGGAGNEQFF.

This chain uses TRBV4-2 with TRBJ1-1; D is undetermined. V was pared by 1 base and J by 11 bases, with 14 bases between. CDR3 size: 13 residues. Germline V CDR1 and CDR2: LGHNA, YNFKEQ. The CDR3 sequence: CASSQAIFGDAFF. CDR3 coding DNA: TGTGCCAGCAGCCAAGCCATTTTCGGTGATGCTTTCTTT.

This chain links TRBV14 with TRBJ1-2; 8 bases align to TRBD1. The CDR3 has 15 amino acids. The V segment lost 5 bases and the J segment 2 bases; nucleotides outside the gene matches: 7. The germline CDR1 and CDR2 sequences are SGHDN and FVKESK. In nucleotides, the CDR3 is TGTGCCAGCAGCGCACGACAGGGGAGGAACTATGGCTACACCTTC. Translation: CASSARQGRNYGYTF.

The J gene is TRBJ1-5, the V gene TRBV19; tentatively, D is TRBD1 (5 bases). CDR3 size: 14 residues. Trimming took 4 bases from V and 5 from J, leaving 12 bases between them. Germline V lookup: CDR1 LNHDA, CDR2 SQIVND (reference sequence). The DNA of the CDR3 is TGTGCCAGTAGTAAGCAGGGATCGGATCAGCCCCAGCATTTT. It translates to CASSKQGSDQPQHF.

The rearrangement links TRBV5-1 to TRBJ2-3; D unresolved. From germline, CDR1 is SGHRS and CDR2 YFSETQ. The ends were cut back, 0 bases at V and 4 bases at J, with 6 bases in the middle. The CDR3 spans 13 residues. The CDR3 coding sequence is TGCGCCAGCAGCTTGGATATCTCAGATACGCAGTATTTT. It translates to CASSLDISDTQYF.

The rearrangement uses TRBV6-5 and TRBJ2-1; TRBD1 matches at 8 bases. Trimming took 4 bases from V and 4 from J; bases not matched to a gene: 6. CDR1 MNHEY and CDR2 SVGAGI come from the germline V gene. The CDR3 consists of 15 residues. CDR3 region: CASSSDRGRYNEQFF. The DNA of the CDR3 is TGTGCCAGCAGTTCCGACAGGGGAAGGTACAATGAGCAGTTCTTC.

The V gene is TRBV11-3, the J gene TRBJ1-1; D is ambiguous. This CDR3 has 12 amino acids. Trimming took off 8 bases at V and 10 bases at J, with 17 bases between the two ends. Germline loops: CDR1 SGHNT, CDR2 YENEEA. CDR3 nucleotides: TGTGCCAGCTGCCGGAGTGGGGAGAGAGCTTTCTTT. Translation: CASCRSGERAFF.

The gene calls are TRBV2 and TRBJ2-1; 11 bases are shared with TRBD1. Germline loops: CDR1 SNHLY, CDR2 FYNNEI. The CDR3 extends over 16 amino acids. J lost 5 bases, V lost 4 bases, and 7 bases had no gene match. The CDR3 loop is CASSAGTGGTNNEQFF. For the CDR3, the DNA is TGTGCCAGCAGTGCCGGGACAGGGGGTACCAACAATGAGCAGTTCTTC.

The V and J genes are TRBV5-1 and TRBJ1-4, with D unclear. There are 14 residues in the CDR3. The germline gives CDR1 SGHRS, CDR2 YFSETQ. V lost 4 bases and J 4 bases, leaving 11 bases between the germline ends. CDR3 in DNA: TGCGCCAGCAGCCTCGACGGGAGTAATGAAAAACTGTTTTTT. It is translated as CASSLDGSNEKLFF.

J is TRBJ1-2 and V is TRBV14; possible D gene TRBD1, 6 bases. This CDR3 has 13 residues. The V gene lost 1 base and the J gene lost 4 bases, with 7 bases spanning the gap. CDR1 is SGHDN and CDR2 is FVKESK in the germline V gene. The CDR3 reads CASSQVQGYGYTF. CDR3 sequence (DNA): TGTGCCAGCAGCCAAGTACAGGGCTATGGCTACACCTTC. The full variable domain, rest sourced from reference TRBV14 and TRBJ1-2, is EAGVTQFPSHSVIEKGQTVTLRCDPISGHDNLYWYRRVMGKEIKFLLHFVKESKQDESGMPNNRFLAERTGGTYSTLKVQPAELEDSGVYFCASSQVQGYGYTFGSGTRLTVV.

V gene TRBV19 combines with J gene TRBJ2-1, with 8 bases matching TRBD1. Germline-derived CDR1 and CDR2 are LNHDA and SQIVND (reference sequence). After removal of 7 bases from V and 5 bases from J, the junction contained 10 bases not matched to a gene. The CDR3 length is 15 residues. CDR3 DNA: TGTGCCAGTACCCCCACAGGGGGAGCTAACAATGAGCAGTTCTTC. It yields the protein CASTPTGGANNEQFF.

The chain couples TRBV5-1 to TRBJ2-7, with D unclear. CDR3 length: 14 residues. CDR1 and CDR2 from the germline V gene are SGHRS and YFSETQ. Trimming removed 0 bases from V and 6 bases from J, with 13 bases in between. CDR3 amino acids: CASSLEAGTSEQYF. DNA for the CDR3: TGCGCCAGCAGCTTGGAAGCAGGTACCTCCGAGCAGTACTTC.

CDR3 region: CASSTSSGGRTDTQYF. As DNA, the CDR3 is TGTGCCAGCAGTACATCTAGCGGGGGTCGAACAGATACGCAGTATTTT. This chain joins TRBV6-4 and TRBJ2-3, with 10 positions matching TRBD2. There are 16 residues in the CDR3. The junction had 8 bases not matched to a gene; V was cut back by 5 bases and J by 3 bases. Germline values: CDR1 MRHNA, CDR2 SNTAGT.